These T cell receptor beta chains were read from a single sample in a study of T-cell memory formation after mild COVID-19. Using its own MiXCR run on the 5' RACE reads, TCRdb lists one record per CDR3 protein. The sample has roughly 220,000 distinct CDR3 sequences, about 9.2% seen once. The sample taken for sequencing was PBMCs or a T cell subset sorted from them (not recorded which). All receptors come from a man aged 18 to 29 who had mild COVID-19 (a few samples of this study predate the infection). Cell type and time point are not known. The CDR3 runs from the conserved cysteine through the conserved F or W. The D gene is left open where the match is weak. Only part of the rows carry a size: once, few, many, or a class if the clone is expanded.

clone_size,d_call,v_call,j_call,cdr3_length,cdr3_nt,cdr3_aa
many,-,TRBV29-1,TRBJ2-1,10,TGCAGCGCTCTCTGGGACCTAAAATTCTTC,CSALWDLKFF
few,-,TRBV20-1,TRBJ2-2,14,TGCAGTGCCCGAGGGATCACGAGTACCGGGGAGCTGTTTTTT,CSARGITSTGELFF
-,TRBD1,TRBV10-3,TRBJ1-1,14,TGTGCCATCACCCCGGACAGGGATTCTGGTGAAGCTTTCTTT,CAITPDRDSGEAFF
few,-,TRBV5-1,TRBJ2-1,10,TGCGCCAGCAGAAGTGTTGAGCAGTTCTTC,CASRSVEQFF
-,-,TRBV29-1,TRBJ2-1,13,TGCAGCGTCACCGGGACACAGAGGGGTGAGCAGTTCTTC,CSVTGTQRGEQFF
few,-,TRBV12-3/TRBV12-4,TRBJ2-5,16,TGTGCCAGCAGTTGGGGCCGTGCCAGGGGATCAGAGACCCAGTACTTC,CASSWGRARGSETQYF
-,TRBD1,TRBV12-3/TRBV12-4,TRBJ1-6,15,TGTGCCAGCAGCCCTCGGACAGGGGGGGGGTCACCCCTCCACTTT,CASSPRTGGGSPLHF
-,TRBD1,TRBV6-6,TRBJ1-2,16,TGTGCCAGCAGTTACTCGGGGACAGGGCCCTTCGGAGGCTACACCTTC,CASSYSGTGPFGGYTF
-,-,TRBV5-1,TRBJ2-4,14,TGCGCCAGCAGCTCGACAGTAGCCAAAAACATTCAGTACTTC,CASSSTVAKNIQYF
-,TRBD2,TRBV12-3/TRBV12-4,TRBJ2-1,15,TGTGCCAGCAGTCGGAGCGGGGGGGCCTACAATGAGCAGTTCTTC,CASSRSGGAYNEQFF
few,-,TRBV20-1,TRBJ2-1,11,TGCAGTGCTACCCCCCACAATGAGCAGTTCTTC,CSATPHNEQFF
-,TRBD1,TRBV11-3,TRBJ2-1,15,TGTGCCAGCAGCCCAGACAGGGGCCCGTACAATGAGCAGTTCTTC,CASSPDRGPYNEQFF
many,TRBD1,TRBV9,TRBJ2-3,18,TGTGCCAGCAGTGAAAGAGGGTATCAGGGGGATTCCGGGGATACGCAGTATTTT,CASSERGYQGDSGDTQYF
-,-,TRBV6-2/TRBV6-3,TRBJ1-1,13,TGTGCCAGCAGTAGAGACCCGAACACTGAAGCTTTCTTT,CASSRDPNTEAFF
-,-,TRBV7-8,TRBJ1-1,13,TGTGCCAGCAGCTTAGATTCCCGAACTGAAGCTTTCTTT,CASSLDSRTEAFF
-,-,TRBV6-1,TRBJ1-6,13,TGTGCCGGAGCGGACACGCTTTCCCTCCCCCTCCACTTT,CAGADTLSLPLHF
many,-,TRBV5-1,TRBJ2-2,13,TGCGCCAGCGGTGCGGGGAACACCGGGGAGCTGTTTTTT,CASGAGNTGELFF
-,-,TRBV7-2,TRBJ2-1,13,TGTGCCAGCAGCGGGGGGACAGTCAATGAGCAGTTCTTC,CASSGGTVNEQFF
-,TRBD2,TRBV18,TRBJ2-5,15,TGTGCCAGCTCACCCAGACAAAACGGGGGGGAGACCCAGTACTTC,CASSPRQNGGETQYF
many,-,TRBV3-1,TRBJ1-2,15,TGTGCCAGCAGCCATATCGACACCTTATACTATGGCTACACCTTC,CASSHIDTLYYGYTF
few,-,TRBV4-1,TRBJ1-2,15,TGCGCCAGCAGCCCAGGGCCCCAGAGCCTATATGGCTACACCTTC,CASSPGPQSLYGYTF
few,-,TRBV7-2,TRBJ2-1,12,TGTGCCAGCAGCTTAAGCTTGACAAAGCAGTTCTTC,CASSLSLTKQFF
-,TRBD1,TRBV7-2,TRBJ2-5,14,TGTGCCAGCAGCCCATACAGGGGTCAAGAGACCCAGTACTTC,CASSPYRGQETQYF
many,TRBD2,TRBV4-2,TRBJ2-1,17,TGTGCCAGCAGCCAAGACCCGACTAGCGGCGCCTACAATGAGCAGTTCTTC,CASSQDPTSGAYNEQFF
few,-,TRBV4-3,TRBJ1-4,15,TGCGCCAGCAGCCACGCACAGAACAGTAATGAAAAACTGTTTTTT,CASSHAQNSNEKLFF
-,TRBD2,TRBV11-2,TRBJ2-1,15,TGTGCCAGCAGCTCCTTAGCGGGGGGGTACAATGAGCAGTTCTTC,CASSSLAGGYNEQFF
-,-,TRBV6-2/TRBV6-3,TRBJ1-5,16,TGTGCCAGCAGCACGGACAGCCGACGTCCCCAGTCAGCCCAGCATTTT,CASSTDSRRPQSAQHF